What follows are 14 T cell receptor beta chains derived from one specimen sequenced in a study of blood T cells in healthy people across ages. Using a J-beta primer mix together with a sample-barcoded 5' primer, a second PCR was run for roughly 7 to 11 cycles. Each CDR3 protein gets one entry after TCRdb re-called the 5' RACE reads with MiXCR. Among about a million distinct CDR3 sequences listed, roughly two fifths were seen once. Material for sequencing was blood. These receptors originate from a man between 18 and 35 years old in good health.

This chain joins TRBV7-8 and TRBJ1-1; 9 positions match TRBD1. The CDR3 is made up of 16 amino acids. Losses at the gene ends were 6 bases for V and 6 bases for J; bases not matched to a gene: 14. Per germline, CDR1 SGHVS and CDR2 FQNEAQ. The CDR3 reads CASRLLTGGARSEAFF. CDR3 nucleotides: TGTGCCAGCAGACTTCTTACAGGGGGCGCTCGCTCTGAAGCTTTCTTT.

The sample holds a few counts of this clonotype. V usage is TRBV9 and J usage is TRBJ2-1, with TRBD1 matching 9 bases. V lost 3 bases, J lost 3 bases, and 7 bases stayed unmatched. Looked up from germline, CDR1 is SGDLS and CDR2 is YYNGEE. The CDR3 runs to 16 residues. The CDR3 spells CASSAPGDRVYNEQFF. The CDR3 DNA is TGTGCCAGCAGCGCCCCGGGGGACAGGGTCTACAATGAGCAGTTCTTC.

The chain couples TRBV7-2 to TRBJ2-1; D unresolved. V lost 3 bases and J 8 bases, leaving 11 bases between the germline ends. Germline CDR1 and CDR2: SGHTA and FQGNSA. The CDR3 totals 13 residues. CDR3 loop: CASSFGVSDEQFF. The CDR3, as DNA: TGTGCCAGCAGCTTCGGCGTGTCCGATGAGCAGTTCTTC.

For this clonotype: The junction differs from germline at one of its ends, possibly a read error. The rearrangement joins TRBV4-3 to TRBJ2-3; D may be TRBD2 (6 bases). The germline gives CDR1 LGHNA, CDR2 YSLEER. The CDR3 has 15 amino acids. The CDR3 DNA sequence: TGCGCCAGCAGCCCAGTGGAGGGGTACACAGCTACGCAGTATTTT. It codes for CASSPVEGYTATQYF.

The gene calls are TRBV12-3 or TRBV12-4 and TRBJ2-2, with 7 bases that match TRBD1. V gave up 8 bases and J gave up 6 bases; unmatched junction bases: 3. The CDR3 totals 12 residues. Here the CDR3 reads CASRQGSGELFF. In DNA form, the CDR3 reads TGTGCCAGCCGACAGGGATCCGGGGAGCTGTTTTTT.

The gene calls are TRBV4-1 and TRBJ2-1, with a tentative D call TRBD2 (5 bases). Germline loops: CDR1 MGHRA, CDR2 YSYEKL. Trimming removed 0 bases from V and 0 bases from J, with 21 bases in between. There are 20 residues in the CDR3. As DNA, the CDR3 is TGCGCCAGCAGCCAAGAGGGGATTTCGGGATTATTCCACTCCTACAATGAGCAGTTCTTC. This encodes CASSQEGISGLFHSYNEQFF.

On this clonotype: One junction end does not reproduce the germline sequence, and a read error may be involved. The chain joins TRBV12-3 or TRBV12-4 to TRBJ2-4; the D gene is possibly TRBD2 (5 bases). There are 12 residues in the CDR3. The CDR3, as DNA: TGTGCCAGCGGAAGCGGTAAAAACACTCAGTACTTC. Residues: CASGSGKNTQYF.

This clonotype was found a few times. This chain uses TRBV4-3 with TRBJ2-2; D possibly corresponds to TRBD2 (5 bases). Trimming left V 4 bases short and J 7 bases short, with 13 bases between. Germline V gene data show CDR1 as LGHNA and CDR2 as YSLEER. CDR3 length equals 14 residues. The CDR3 loop is CASSPGFVYGELFF. CDR3 DNA: TGCGCCAGCAGCCCGGGGTTTGTGTACGGGGAGCTGTTTTTT.

Remarks on this clonotype: This may stem from a read error, because a much larger clone lies one nucleotide away. The chain carries TRBV20-1 and TRBJ2-3; 8 nucleotides match TRBD1. CDR1 is DFQATT, CDR2 SNEGSKA, per germline (reference sequence). The J segment lost 0 bases and the V segment lost 5 bases, leaving 4 bases of the junction unmatched. The CDR3 extends over 14 amino acids. CDR3: CSASDRGSTDTQYF. In DNA form, the CDR3 reads TGCAGTGCTTCAGACAGGGGTAGCACAGATACGCAGTATTTT.

The chain joins TRBV5-5 to TRBJ2-2; 9 bases are a match to TRBD2. The J segment lost 5 bases and the V segment lost 1 base, leaving 6 bases of the junction unmatched. The germline CDR1 and CDR2 sequences are SGHKS and YYEKEE (reference sequence). CDR3 length: 16 amino acids. CDR3: CASSLQGLAVTGELFF. DNA of the CDR3: TGTGCCAGCAGCTTGCAGGGACTAGCAGTTACCGGGGAGCTGTTTTTT.

The chain links TRBV29-1 to TRBJ1-2; D unresolved. Germline V gene sequence: CDR1 SQVTM, CDR2 ANQGSEA. The V gene lost 4 bases and the J gene lost 3 bases, with 12 bases spanning the gap. The CDR3 covers 13 residues. DNA for the CDR3: TGCAGCGTTGGGCAGCGACCCCACTATGGCTACACCTTC. This sequence encodes CSVGQRPHYGYTF.

The rearrangement uses TRBV30 and TRBJ2-3, with 9 positions matching TRBD1. Trimming took 7 bases from V and 4 from J; bases not matched to a gene: 9. This CDR3 region has 14 residues. Germline CDR1 is GTSNPN and CDR2 is SVGIG (reference sequence). The CDR3 region has the DNA TGTGCCTTTTCACAGGGGGCTTCGGCAGATACGCAGTATTTT. Residues: CAFSQGASADTQYF.

A few counts support this clonotype. This sequence joins TRBV5-1 and TRBJ2-1, with TRBD2 matching 7 bases. V trimming: 4 bases; J trimming: 7 bases; junction bases outside the gene matches: 11. Per the germline V gene, CDR1 is SGHRS and CDR2 is YFSETQ. CDR3 size: 15 residues. CDR3: CASSTLAGESNEQFF. Written as DNA, the CDR3 is TGCGCCAGCAGCACCCTGGCGGGGGAGTCGAATGAGCAGTTCTTC.

The V gene is TRBV29-1, the J gene TRBJ2-3, with D uncertain. The germline V gene has CDR1 SQVTM and CDR2 ANQGSEA. Trimming left V 4 bases short and J 0 bases short, with 14 bases between. There are 15 residues in the CDR3. The CDR3 nucleotides are TGCAGCGTTGTTGGGGTTCCGACTAGCACAGATACGCAGTATTTT. It yields the protein CSVVGVPTSTDTQYF.